This T cell receptor (beta chain) was found in a study of CD8 T cells in ankylosing spondylitis. From the 5' RACE reads, TCRdb called clonotypes with MiXCR, one entry per CDR3 protein. The top ten hold less than 25% of the sample, which has fewer than 250,000 distinct CDR3 sequences, about 11% seen once. Findings and limits, study-wide: Ankylosing spondylitis blood seemed to carry a telltale TCR beta motif made of under ten highly homologous variants. Reportedly, significant enrichment of disease-linked clones occurred in matched ankylosing spondylitis synovial fluid. Past studies reported some motif variants in reactive arthritis synovial fluid and blood.

Many counts were recorded for this clonotype. Its antigen is as yet unknown. V was clipped by 3 bases and J by 3 bases, with 10 bases between them. CDR3 length: 14 amino acids. Sequenced material: blood, either unsorted or a sorted T cell fraction (not recorded which). The chain links TRBV12-3 or TRBV12-4 to TRBJ2-3; unclear D gene. The clonotype comes from a male donor with ankylosing spondylitis or in good health (not recorded which). The chain's CDR3 is CASSLLPETDTQYF. CDR3 coding DNA: TGTGCCAGCAGTTTGCTCCCGGAGACAGATACGCAGTATTTT.